This TCR beta chain stems from a study of control samples from healthy donors and cancer patients. Produced via immunoSEQ multiplex PCR; TCRdb's table is partial and in-frame only. The table has some 210,000 clones, approximately 91% seen once. The trim removed 5 bases at V and 6 bases at J, leaving 5 bases unmatched. This CDR3 has 15 amino acids. Per the germline V gene, CDR1 is SNHLY and CDR2 is FYNNEI. The chain couples TRBV2 to TRBJ1-6; 9 bases match TRBD1. The sample taken for sequencing was blood. The clonotype comes from a man under 40 in good health. In nucleotides, the CDR3 is TGTGCCAGCAGTCTGACAGGGGGGTTTAATTCACCCCTCCACTTT. Translation: CASSLTGGFNSPLHF.